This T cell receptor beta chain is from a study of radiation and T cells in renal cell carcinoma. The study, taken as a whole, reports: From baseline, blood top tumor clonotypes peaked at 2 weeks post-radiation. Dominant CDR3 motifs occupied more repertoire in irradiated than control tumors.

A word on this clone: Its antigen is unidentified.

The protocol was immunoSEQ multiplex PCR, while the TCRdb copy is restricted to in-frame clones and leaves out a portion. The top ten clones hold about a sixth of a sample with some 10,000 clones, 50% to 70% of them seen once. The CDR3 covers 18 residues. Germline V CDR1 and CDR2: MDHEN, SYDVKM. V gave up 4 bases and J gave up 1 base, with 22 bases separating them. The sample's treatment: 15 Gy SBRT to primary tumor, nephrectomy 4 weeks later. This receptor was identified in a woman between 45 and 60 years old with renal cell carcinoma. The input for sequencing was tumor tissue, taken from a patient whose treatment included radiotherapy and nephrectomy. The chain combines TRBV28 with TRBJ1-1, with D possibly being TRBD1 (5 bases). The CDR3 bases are TGTGCCAGCAGTTCCTACCACGAGACGGGTCAGGGGAACACTGAAGCTTTCTTT. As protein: CASSSYHETGQGNTEAFF.